This TCR beta chain stems from a study of siplizumab effects on memory and regulatory T cells. As to this clone: Its matching antigen is unknown.

Clones were sequenced by immunoSEQ multiplex PCR, and TCRdb holds only the in-frame ones, with some missing. The table shows about 40,000 clones, with around 89% occurring only once. Deletions cut 2 bases from V and 8 bases from J, with 19 bases between. CDR1 is SGHVS and CDR2 is FQNEAQ in the germline V gene. CDR3 size: 15 residues. Study results and limitations: Under siplizumab, alloreactive sequences traced to unstimulated CD4+ memory cells were significantly reduced. The majority of clones, roughly 75-97% of proliferating CD4+ or CD8+ clones, lacked an assignable naive or memory phenotype. Greater diversity than memory cells seemed evident in naive T cells, which also appeared to be major alloresponse contributors. Siplizumab conditions gave an average of around 70% Treg-derived mappable alloreactive CD4+ clones, versus roughly 25% for controls.

This receptor was identified in a human donor in good health. Sample: naive CD4+ T cells sorted from blood. The chain joins TRBV7-8 to TRBJ2-7, with a possible D match to TRBD1 (6 bases). CDR3 amino acids: CASSLQNRDTVKQYF. CDR3 nucleotides: TGTGCCAGCAGCTTACAGAACCGGGACACGGTTAAGCAGTACTTC.